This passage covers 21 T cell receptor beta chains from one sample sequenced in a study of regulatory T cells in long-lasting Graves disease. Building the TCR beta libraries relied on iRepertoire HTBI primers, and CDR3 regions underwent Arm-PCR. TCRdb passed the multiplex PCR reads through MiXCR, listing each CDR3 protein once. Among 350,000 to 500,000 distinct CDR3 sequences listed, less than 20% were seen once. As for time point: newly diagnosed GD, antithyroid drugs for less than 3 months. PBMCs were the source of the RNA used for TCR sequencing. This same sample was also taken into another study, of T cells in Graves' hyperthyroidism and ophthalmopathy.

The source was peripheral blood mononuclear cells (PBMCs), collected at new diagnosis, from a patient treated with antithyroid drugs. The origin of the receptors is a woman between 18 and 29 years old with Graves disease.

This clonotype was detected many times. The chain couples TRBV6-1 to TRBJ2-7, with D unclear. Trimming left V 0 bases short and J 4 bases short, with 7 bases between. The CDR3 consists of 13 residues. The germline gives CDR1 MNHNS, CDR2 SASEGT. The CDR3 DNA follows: TGTGCCAGCAGTGAAGCGTTAAGGTACGAGCAGTACTTC. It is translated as CASSEALRYEQYF.

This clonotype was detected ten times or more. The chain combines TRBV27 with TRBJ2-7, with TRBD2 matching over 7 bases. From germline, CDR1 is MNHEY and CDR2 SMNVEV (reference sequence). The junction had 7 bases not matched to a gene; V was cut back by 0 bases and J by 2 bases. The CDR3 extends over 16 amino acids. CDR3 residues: CASSLSGLAATYEQYF. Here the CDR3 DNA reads TGTGCCAGCAGTTTATCTGGGCTAGCGGCCACCTACGAGCAGTACTTC.

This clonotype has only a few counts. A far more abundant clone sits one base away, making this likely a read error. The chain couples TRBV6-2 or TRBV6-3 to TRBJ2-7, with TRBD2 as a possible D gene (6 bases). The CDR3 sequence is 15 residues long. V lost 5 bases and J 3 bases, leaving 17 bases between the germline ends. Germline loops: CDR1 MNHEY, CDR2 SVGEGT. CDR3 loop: CASSDRWEASYEQYF. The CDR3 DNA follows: TGTGCCAGCAGTGACCGTTGGGAGGCAAGCTACGAGCAGTACTTC.

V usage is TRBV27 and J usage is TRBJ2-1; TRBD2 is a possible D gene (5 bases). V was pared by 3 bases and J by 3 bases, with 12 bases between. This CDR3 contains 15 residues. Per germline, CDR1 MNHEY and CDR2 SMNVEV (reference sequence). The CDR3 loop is CASSFQLEDYNEQFF. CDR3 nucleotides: TGTGCCAGCAGTTTCCAACTAGAGGACTACAATGAGCAGTTCTTC.

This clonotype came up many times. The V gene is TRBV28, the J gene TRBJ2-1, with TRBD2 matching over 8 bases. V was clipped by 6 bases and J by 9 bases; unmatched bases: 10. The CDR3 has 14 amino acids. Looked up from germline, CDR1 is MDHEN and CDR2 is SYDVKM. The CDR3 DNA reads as TGTGCCAGCAGGATCCCCGGGCTAGCGGGTGAGCAGTTCTTC. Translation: CASRIPGLAGEQFF.

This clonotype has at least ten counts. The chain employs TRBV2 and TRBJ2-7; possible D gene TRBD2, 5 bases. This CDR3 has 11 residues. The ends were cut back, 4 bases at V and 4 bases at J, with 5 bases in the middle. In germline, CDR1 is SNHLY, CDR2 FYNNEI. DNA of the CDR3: TGTGCCAGCAGTGGGGAGTACGAGCAGTACTTC. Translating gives CASSGEYEQYF.

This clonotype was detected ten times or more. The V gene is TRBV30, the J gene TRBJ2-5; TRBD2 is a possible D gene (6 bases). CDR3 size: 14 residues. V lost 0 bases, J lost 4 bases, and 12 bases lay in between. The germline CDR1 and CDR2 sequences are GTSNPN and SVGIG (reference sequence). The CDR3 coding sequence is TGTGCCTGGAGTGTATGGCGGGAAAGAGAGACCCAGTACTTC. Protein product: CAWSVWRERETQYF.

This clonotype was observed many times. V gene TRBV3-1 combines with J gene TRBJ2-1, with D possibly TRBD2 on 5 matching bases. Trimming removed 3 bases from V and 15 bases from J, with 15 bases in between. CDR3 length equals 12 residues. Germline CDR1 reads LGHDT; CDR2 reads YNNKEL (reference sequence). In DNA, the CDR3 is TGTGCCAGCAGCCAGCGTGGACGGGGATTGTTCTTC. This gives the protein CASSQRGRGLFF.

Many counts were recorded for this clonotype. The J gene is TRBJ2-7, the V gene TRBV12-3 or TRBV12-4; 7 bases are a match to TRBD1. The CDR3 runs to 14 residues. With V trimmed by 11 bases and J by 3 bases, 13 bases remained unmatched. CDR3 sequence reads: CASSTGTAVYEQYF. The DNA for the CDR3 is TGTGCCTCCTCGACCGGGACAGCAGTCTACGAGCAGTACTTC.

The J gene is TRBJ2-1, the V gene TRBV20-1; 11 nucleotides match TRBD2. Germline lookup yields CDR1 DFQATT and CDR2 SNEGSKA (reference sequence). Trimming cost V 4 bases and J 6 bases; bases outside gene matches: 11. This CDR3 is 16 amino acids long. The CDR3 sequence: CSANPLLAGGGNEQFF. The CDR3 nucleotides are TGCAGTGCTAACCCCTTATTAGCGGGAGGGGGCAATGAGCAGTTCTTC.

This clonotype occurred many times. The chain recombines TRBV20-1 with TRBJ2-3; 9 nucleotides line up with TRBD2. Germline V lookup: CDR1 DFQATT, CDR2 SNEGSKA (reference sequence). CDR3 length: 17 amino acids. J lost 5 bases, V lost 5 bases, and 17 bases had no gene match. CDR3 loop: CSASGVVEREVEDTQYF. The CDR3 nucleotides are TGCAGTGCTTCCGGTGTAGTCGAGCGGGAGGTTGAAGATACGCAGTATTTT.

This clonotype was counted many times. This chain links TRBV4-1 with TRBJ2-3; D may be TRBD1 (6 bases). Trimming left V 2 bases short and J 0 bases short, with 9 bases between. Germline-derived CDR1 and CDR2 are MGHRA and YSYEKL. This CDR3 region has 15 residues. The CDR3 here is CASSQPGDSTDTQYF. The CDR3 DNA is TGCGCCAGCAGCCAACCAGGGGACAGCACAGATACGCAGTATTTT.

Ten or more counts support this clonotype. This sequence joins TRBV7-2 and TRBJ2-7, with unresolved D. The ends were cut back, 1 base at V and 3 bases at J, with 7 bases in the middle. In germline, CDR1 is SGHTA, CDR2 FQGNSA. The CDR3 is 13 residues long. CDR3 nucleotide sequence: TGTGCCAGCAGCTTAGACAGTAACTACGAGCAGTACTTC. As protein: CASSLDSNYEQYF.

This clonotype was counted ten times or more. CDR3 residues: CASSLRLAGGTYNEQFF. The CDR3 DNA follows: TGCGCCAGCAGCTTGAGACTAGCGGGAGGCACTTACAATGAGCAGTTCTTC. The rearrangement uses TRBV5-1 and TRBJ2-1, with 13 nucleotides matching TRBD2. Germline-derived CDR1 and CDR2 are SGHRS and YFSETQ. The CDR3 totals 17 residues. The V segment lost 1 base and the J segment 4 bases; nucleotides outside the gene matches: 5.

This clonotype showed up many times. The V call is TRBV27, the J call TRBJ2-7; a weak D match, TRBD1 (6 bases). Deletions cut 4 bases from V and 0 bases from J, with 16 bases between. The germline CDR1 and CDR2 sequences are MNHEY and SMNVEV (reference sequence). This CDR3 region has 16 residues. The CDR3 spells CASSSRWGHNSYEQYF. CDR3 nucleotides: TGTGCCAGCAGTTCGCGCTGGGGACACAACTCCTACGAGCAGTACTTC.

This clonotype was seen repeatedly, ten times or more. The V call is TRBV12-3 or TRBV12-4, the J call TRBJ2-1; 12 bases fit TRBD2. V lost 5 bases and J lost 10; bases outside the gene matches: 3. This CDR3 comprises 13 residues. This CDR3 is CASSGLAGREQFF. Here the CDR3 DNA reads TGTGCCAGCAGTGGACTAGCGGGAAGAGAGCAGTTCTTC.

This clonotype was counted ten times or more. CDR3 in DNA: TGTGCCAGCAGAGCCCGCGGGAGGGCCGCAAGCTCCTACAATGAGCAGTTCTTC. Translation gives CASRARGRAASSYNEQFF. J is TRBJ2-1 and V is TRBV28, with 9 nucleotides matching TRBD2. Trimming removed 6 bases from V and 0 bases from J; junction bases left unmatched: 12. The germline CDR1 and CDR2 sequences are MDHEN and SYDVKM. The CDR3 is 18 amino acids. Combining the CDR3 with reference TRBV28 and TRBJ2-1 gives the whole variable domain DVKVTQSSRYLVKRTGEKVFLECVQDMDHENMFWYRQDPGLGLRLIYFSYDVKMKEKGDIPEGYSVSREKKERFSLILESASTNQTSMYLCASRARGRAASSYNEQFFGPGTRLTVL.

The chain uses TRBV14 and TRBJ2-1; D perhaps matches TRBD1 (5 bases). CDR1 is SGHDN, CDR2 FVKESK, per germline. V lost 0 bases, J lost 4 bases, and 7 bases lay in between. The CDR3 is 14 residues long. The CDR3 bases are TGTGCCAGCAGCCAAGAAGGGGTTTACAATGAGCAGTTCTTC. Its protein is CASSQEGVYNEQFF.

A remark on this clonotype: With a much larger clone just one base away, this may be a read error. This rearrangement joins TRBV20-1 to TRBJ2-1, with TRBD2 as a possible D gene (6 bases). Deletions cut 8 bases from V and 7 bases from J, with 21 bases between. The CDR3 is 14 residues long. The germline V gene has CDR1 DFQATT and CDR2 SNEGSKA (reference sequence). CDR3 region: CSSAGTATGNEQFF. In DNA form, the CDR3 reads TGCAGTTCTGCCGGGACTGCGACCGGGAATGAGCAGTTCTTC.

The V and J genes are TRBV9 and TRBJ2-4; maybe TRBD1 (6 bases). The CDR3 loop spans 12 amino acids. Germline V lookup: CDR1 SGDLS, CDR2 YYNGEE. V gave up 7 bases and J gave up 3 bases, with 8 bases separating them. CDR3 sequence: CASAGVKNIQYF. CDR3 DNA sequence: TGTGCCAGCGCAGGGGTCAAAAACATTCAGTACTTC. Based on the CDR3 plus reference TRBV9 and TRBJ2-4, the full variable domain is DSGVTQTPKHLITATGQRVTLRCSPRSGDLSVYWYQQSLDQGLQFLIQYYNGEERAKGNILERFSAQQFPDLHSELNLSSLELGDSALYFCASAGVKNIQYFGAGTRLSVL.

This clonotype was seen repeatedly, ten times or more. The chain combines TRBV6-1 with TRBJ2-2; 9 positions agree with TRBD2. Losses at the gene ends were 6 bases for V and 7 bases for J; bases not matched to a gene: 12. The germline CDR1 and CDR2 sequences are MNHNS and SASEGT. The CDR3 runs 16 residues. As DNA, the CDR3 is TGTGCCAGCAGCACTAGGGGCGGGAGGGCCGTCGGGGAGCTGTTTTTT. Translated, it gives CASSTRGGRAVGELFF.